This T cell receptor (beta chain) originates from a study of cytomegalovirus exposure and HLA in healthy donors. Overall study results and limits: Common viral pathogens seemed to be connected with several of the most significant clusters, according to a later analysis. What TCR beta sequences reportedly achieved was accurate prediction of HLA-A and HLA-B alleles in most subjects.

PCR amplification relied on 60 Vbeta primers (plus 13 Jbeta primers). Measured with immunoSEQ multiplex PCR; TCRdb has only the in-frame clones, and not every one. The sample records 120,000 or so clones, around three quarters being singletons. As for this clone: Its matching antigen is unknown.

The CDR3 contains 12 residues. Trimming took 4 bases from V and 9 from J, leaving 10 bases between them. Germline CDR1 is SNHLY and CDR2 is FYNNEI. The sequence derives from a man younger than 40 in good health and CMV-seropositive. Sequenced sample: PBMCs. The V call is TRBV2, the J call TRBJ1-5; D not certain. The CDR3 spells CASSAQRRPQHF. The DNA of the CDR3 is TGTGCCAGCAGTGCCCAGCGAAGGCCCCAGCATTTT.